This TCR beta chain was sequenced in a study of OX40 agonist ivuxolimab in advanced cancers. Background on the study: A partial response was reached by three patients: one with hepatocellular carcinoma and two with cutaneous melanoma.

Concerning this clone itself: Its antigen is not identified.

Study-wide results and caveats: Both CD4+ and CD8+ T cell populations in blood had undergone clonal expansion by week 6 at 0.1 to 3.0 mg/kg.

The V and J ends lost 3 bases and 6 bases respectively, with 9 bases between them. CDR3 length equals 13 residues. Germline V gene sequence: CDR1 LNHDA, CDR2 SQIVND (reference sequence). Measured with immunoSEQ multiplex PCR; TCRdb has only the in-frame clones, and not every one. The data hold nearly 8,500 clones, with about 69% observed a single time. This rearrangement joins TRBV19 to TRBJ2-1; perhaps TRBD2 as D (5 bases). This specimen consisted of CD4+ or CD8+ T cells sorted from blood, obtained in a trial of the OX40 agonist ivuxolimab. The sequence came from an adult with an advanced solid tumor such as melanoma, head and neck, liver or kidney cancer. The CDR3 is CASSMGALNEQFF. For the CDR3, the DNA is TGTGCCAGTAGTATGGGAGCCCTCAATGAGCAGTTCTTC.